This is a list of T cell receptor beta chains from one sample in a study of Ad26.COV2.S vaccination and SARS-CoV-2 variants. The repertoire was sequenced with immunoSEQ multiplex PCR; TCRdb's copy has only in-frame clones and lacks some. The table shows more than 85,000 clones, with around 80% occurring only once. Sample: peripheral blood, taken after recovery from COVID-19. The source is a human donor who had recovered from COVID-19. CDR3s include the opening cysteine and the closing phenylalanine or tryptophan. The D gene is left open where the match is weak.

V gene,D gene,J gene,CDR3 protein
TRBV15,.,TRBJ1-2,CATSAGYEGYTF
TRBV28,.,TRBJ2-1,CASSSPNSNEQFF
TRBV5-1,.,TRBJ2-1,CASTSGGANSAGEQFF
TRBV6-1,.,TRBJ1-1,CASSEGTEAFF
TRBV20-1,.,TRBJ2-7,CSASRSYEQYF
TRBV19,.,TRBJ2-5,CATEIGETQYF
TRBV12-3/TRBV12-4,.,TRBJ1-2,CASSLAGNGYTF
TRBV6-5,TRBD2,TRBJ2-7,CASSSDLGGAPYEQYF
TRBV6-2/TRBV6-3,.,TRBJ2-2,CASSYRGAHTGELFF
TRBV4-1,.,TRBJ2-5,CASSHPDIQETQYF
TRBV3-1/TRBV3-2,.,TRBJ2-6,CASSHAIDNSGANVLTF
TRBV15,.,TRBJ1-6,CATSRDMGPNSPLHF
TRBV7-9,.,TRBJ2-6,CASSASGANVLTF
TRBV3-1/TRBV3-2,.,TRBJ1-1,CASSQGSQYGEAFF
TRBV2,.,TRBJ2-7,CASSRTPHASGEQYF
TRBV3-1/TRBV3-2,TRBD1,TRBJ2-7,CASSIPGQGIYEQYF
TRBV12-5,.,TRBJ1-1,CASGFFLGVGTEAFF
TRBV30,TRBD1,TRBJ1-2,CAWISRGRRYGYTF